The 11 T cell receptor beta chains presented below share a single source sample, sequenced in a study of blood T cell repertoires in COVID-19. Assay: immunoSEQ multiplex PCR; the TCRdb copy retains only in-frame clones and omits some. The repertoire holds roughly 160,000 clones, with about 86% as singletons. The sequenced sample consisted of peripheral blood. Receptors originate from a woman in her sixties or seventies with COVID-19, enrolled during active disease.

V usage is TRBV11-3 and J usage is TRBJ1-1, with a possible D match to TRBD1 (5 bases). The CDR3 contains 13 residues. Germline CDR1 SGHNT, CDR2 YENEEA. With 5 bases removed from V and 3 bases from J, the gap between germline ends came to 10 bases. CDR3 in amino acids: CASSQTEDTEAFF. CDR3 nucleotides: TGTGCCAGCAGCCAGACAGAGGACACTGAAGCTTTCTTT.

Written as DNA, the CDR3 is TGTGCCAGCAGCTCGGGACTAGCGGGGGGGCAAGATACGCAGTATTTT. Residues: CASSSGLAGGQDTQYF. This chain links TRBV11-2 with TRBJ2-3; TRBD2 agrees at 16 bases. V lost 4 bases, J lost 5 bases, and 3 bases stayed unmatched. This CDR3 comprises 16 residues. CDR1 is SGHAT, CDR2 FQNNGV, per germline.

This clone was seen repeatedly, ten times or more. The rearrangement links TRBV7-9 to TRBJ2-5; 10 bases are a match to TRBD2. Germline assignment: CDR1 SEHNR and CDR2 FQNEAQ (reference sequence). V trimming: 1 base; J trimming: 1 base; junction bases outside the gene matches: 6. This CDR3 is 17 amino acids long. The CDR3 DNA reads as TGTGCCAGCAGCTTAGGGTCTAGCGGGGGACCCCAAGAGACCCAGTACTTC. This sequence encodes CASSLGSSGGPQETQYF.

This clone has a single count. The chain has TRBV5-1 and TRBJ2-2; perhaps TRBD1 as D (7 bases). The CDR3 length is 15 residues. Germline lookup yields CDR1 SGHRS and CDR2 YFSETQ. V was pared by 0 bases and J by 6 bases, with 12 bases between. CDR3 loop: CASSLGQGGSGELFF. CDR3 DNA sequence: TGCGCCAGCAGCTTGGGACAGGGAGGTTCCGGGGAGCTGTTTTTT.

The gene calls are TRBV11-2 and TRBJ2-3, with 9 positions matching TRBD1. The ends lost 8 bases at V and 3 bases at J; junction bases unmatched: 9. The CDR3 spans 15 residues. The germline gives CDR1 SGHAT, CDR2 FQNNGV. In DNA, the CDR3 is TGTGCCAGCGGCCCCGGACAGGGGAGGACAGATACGCAGTATTTT. Translating it yields CASGPGQGRTDTQYF.

The chain uses TRBV5-1 and TRBJ2-3; D may be TRBD2 (6 bases). The length of the CDR3 is 14 residues. Germline assignment: CDR1 SGHRS and CDR2 YFSETQ. Trimming cost V 4 bases and J 0 bases, with 9 bases left between them. The chain's CDR3 is CASSPTRSTDTQYF. In nucleotides, the CDR3 is TGCGCCAGCAGCCCGACTAGAAGCACAGATACGCAGTATTTT.

J is TRBJ1-3 and V is TRBV30, with D possibly matching TRBD1 (6 bases). Germline CDR1 is GTSNPN and CDR2 is SVGIG (reference sequence). The CDR3 is made up of 15 amino acids. Trimming shortened V by 0 bases and J by 2 bases, and 11 bases separated the two germline ends. As DNA, the CDR3 is TGTGCCTGGAGTGTAGGGGGGGAGGCTGGAAACACCATATATTTT. It is translated as CAWSVGGEAGNTIYF.

This clone was observed a single time. The CDR3 nucleotides are TGCGCCAGCAGCTTGCCGGGGTTGAACACAGATACGCAGTATTTT. Translation gives CASSLPGLNTDTQYF. The genes are TRBV5-1 and TRBJ2-3, with D perhaps TRBD2 (5 bases). In germline, CDR1 is SGHRS, CDR2 YFSETQ. This CDR3 is built from 15 residues. Trimming left V 1 base short and J 2 bases short, with 11 bases between.

The V call is TRBV15, the J call TRBJ1-2, with D possibly TRBD1 on 6 matching bases. Germline V gene data show CDR1 as LNHNV and CDR2 as YYDKDF (reference sequence). The CDR3 has 13 amino acids. V was pared by 3 bases and J by 8 bases, with 13 bases between. The DNA for the CDR3 is TGTGCCACCAGCAGTGGGCAGGGGAACGGCTACACCTTC. This codes for CATSSGQGNGYTF.

J is TRBJ2-5 and V is TRBV15, with a possible D match to TRBD2 (5 bases). Germline V gene data show CDR1 as LNHNV and CDR2 as YYDKDF (reference sequence). This CDR3 comprises 14 residues. V dropped 3 bases and J dropped 1 base, with 9 bases sitting between them. The CDR3 here is CATSSRDFQETQYF. As DNA, the CDR3 is TGTGCCACCAGCAGCCGGGATTTCCAAGAGACCCAGTACTTC. Full variable domain (missing parts from reference TRBV15 and TRBJ2-5): DAMVIQNPRYQVTQFGKPVTLSCSQTLNHNVMYWYQQKSSQAPKLLFHYYDKDFNNEADTPDNFQSRRPNTSFCFLDIRSPGLGDTAMYLCATSSRDFQETQYFGPGTRLLVL.

The chain recombines TRBV18 with TRBJ2-3, with TRBD1 as a possible D gene (5 bases). Germline-derived CDR1 and CDR2 are KGHSH and LQKENI. V shed 0 bases and J shed 1 base, with 8 bases lying between them. This CDR3 spans 15 amino acids. CDR3 DNA: TGTGCCAGCTCACCACCTTCCAGGGGCACAGATACGCAGTATTTT. Amino acids: CASSPPSRGTDTQYF.